The 26 T cell receptor beta chains reported below all come from one sample, sequenced in a study of control samples from healthy donors and cancer patients. Clones were read by immunoSEQ multiplex PCR, and TCRdb kept only the in-frame ones, dropping some. The data show 150,000 to 200,000 clones, about 91% seen once. The sample was blood. All receptors come from a woman in her thirties or forties in good health.

This chain joins TRBV29-1 and TRBJ1-2; TRBD1 agrees at 8 bases. Germline values: CDR1 SQVTM, CDR2 ANQGSEA. The CDR3 is made up of 13 amino acids. V shed 3 bases and J 3 bases; nucleotides not matched to a gene: 3. The CDR3 DNA is TGCAGCGTTGATCCAGGGGGCTACTATGGCTACACCTTC. The encoded protein is CSVDPGGYYGYTF. The whole variable domain, filled in from reference TRBV29-1 and TRBJ1-2, reads SAVISQKPSRDICQRGTSLTIQCQVDSQVTMMFWYRQQPGQSLTLIATANQGSEATYESGFVIDKFPISRPNLTFSTLTVSNMSPEDSSIYLCSVDPGGYYGYTFGSGTRLTVV.

The genes are TRBV11-1 and TRBJ1-2; 7 bases agree with TRBD1. V was pared by 5 bases and J by 5 bases, with 8 bases of the junction left unmatched. This CDR3 spans 14 amino acids. Germline V gene data show CDR1 as SGHAT and CDR2 as FQDESV (reference sequence). CDR3 in amino acids: CASSPGQGGYGYTF. In DNA form, the CDR3 reads TGTGCCAGCAGCCCCGGGCAGGGGGGATATGGCTACACCTTC.

In this sample, this clone turned up once. The gene calls are TRBV3-1 (or the pseudogene TRBV3-2) and TRBJ1-2; the D gene is possibly TRBD1 (5 bases). The CDR3 extends over 14 amino acids. V dropped 0 bases and J dropped 4 bases, with 9 bases sitting between them. Germline V gives CDR1 LGHDT, CDR2 YNNKEL (reference sequence). The CDR3, as DNA: TGTGCCAGCAGCCAAGAAGTCAGGGCCTATGGCTACACCTTC. Amino acids: CASSQEVRAYGYTF.

This clone was seen once. The chain carries TRBV11-2 and TRBJ1-1; D unclear. Germline V gives CDR1 SGHAT, CDR2 FQNNGV. The V end was cut by 1 base, the J end by 0 bases, with 3 bases between. The CDR3 consists of 13 residues. CDR3 DNA: TGTGCCAGCAGCTTAGTTCTGAACACTGAAGCTTTCTTT. Its protein is CASSLVLNTEAFF.

The J gene is TRBJ1-1, the V gene TRBV15; the D gene is possibly TRBD1 (6 bases). The CDR3 consists of 13 residues. V was trimmed by 0 bases and J by 7 bases, leaving 9 bases between them. The germline gives CDR1 LNHNV, CDR2 YYDKDF (reference sequence). DNA for the CDR3: TGTGCCACCAGCAGAGATCGACAGGTTGAAGCTTTCTTT. Its protein product is CATSRDRQVEAFF.

V and J are TRBV9 and TRBJ1-1; the D is unclear. The CDR3 is 14 amino acids. From germline, CDR1 is SGDLS and CDR2 YYNGEE. V lost 3 bases to trimming and J lost 1 base, with 10 bases between them. The CDR3 loop reads CASSATEANTEAFF. CDR3 DNA sequence: TGTGCCAGCAGCGCGACGGAGGCGAACACTGAAGCTTTCTTT.

The V gene is TRBV5-1, the J gene TRBJ1-5, with D uncertain. V was pared by 0 bases and J by 3 bases, with 4 bases between. Germline V gene sequence: CDR1 SGHRS, CDR2 YFSETQ. This CDR3 spans 13 amino acids. The CDR3 DNA is TGCGCCAGCAGCTTGGACAACAATCAGCCCCAGCATTTT. This gives the protein CASSLDNNQPQHF.

The V and J genes are TRBV5-4 and TRBJ1-2; 9 nucleotides match TRBD1. CDR3 length: 13 amino acids. Germline CDR1 is SGHNT and CDR2 is YYREEE (reference sequence). Unmatched junction bases numbered 1, after V lost 4 bases and J lost 3 bases. The CDR3 spells CASSRQGDYGYTF. As DNA, the CDR3 is TGTGCCAGCAGCCGACAGGGGGACTATGGCTACACCTTC.

The rearrangement uses TRBV5-8 and TRBJ1-1; no definite D call. Trimming removed 2 bases from V and 3 bases from J, with 2 bases in between. This CDR3 has 11 amino acids. From germline, CDR1 is SGHTS and CDR2 YDEGEE. Written as DNA, the CDR3 is TGTGCCAGCAGCTTATACACTGAAGCTTTCTTT. This gives the protein CASSLYTEAFF. Combining the CDR3 with reference TRBV5-8 and TRBJ1-1 gives the whole variable domain EAGVTQSPTHLIKTRGQQATLRCSPISGHTSVYWYQQALGLGLQFLLWYDEGEERNRGNFPPRFSGRQFPNYSSELNVNALELEDSALYLCASSLYTEAFFGQGTRLTVV.

This chain joins TRBV6-1 and TRBJ2-7, with D maybe TRBD1 (6 bases). V lost 1 base to trimming and J lost 1 base, with 17 bases between them. This CDR3 region has 17 residues. CDR1 and CDR2 (germline): MNHNS, SASEGT. Written as DNA, the CDR3 is TGTGCCAGCAGTGAAGACAAGAGGGGGATCTCTTCCTACGAGCAGTACTTC. Protein product: CASSEDKRGISSYEQYF.

The rearrangement links TRBV14 to TRBJ2-7, with D uncertain. The V gene lost 3 bases and the J gene lost 1 base, with 7 bases spanning the gap. Per germline, CDR1 SGHDN and CDR2 FVKESK. This CDR3 contains 13 residues. As DNA, the CDR3 is TGTGCCAGCAGCCACCTAGGGTCCTACGAGCAGTACTTC. Protein: CASSHLGSYEQYF.

This sequence joins TRBV3-1 (or the pseudogene TRBV3-2) and TRBJ2-7; TRBD1 matches at 11 bases. V trimming: 4 bases; J trimming: 3 bases; junction bases outside the gene matches: 2. From germline, CDR1 is LGHDT and CDR2 YNNKEL (reference sequence). The CDR3 covers 14 residues. The CDR3 region has the DNA TGTGCCAGCAGCCCCGGGACAGGGGGCTACGAGCAGTACTTC. Protein: CASSPGTGGYEQYF.

V usage is TRBV29-1 and J usage is TRBJ1-2; D is uncertain. V lost 0 bases, J lost 0 bases, and 5 bases lay in between. Germline assignment: CDR1 SQVTM and CDR2 ANQGSEA. This CDR3 is 13 amino acids long. CDR3 residues: CSVEDGANYGYTF. The CDR3 DNA reads TGCAGCGTTGAAGATGGTGCTAACTATGGCTACACCTTC.

The genes are TRBV2 and TRBJ2-7; no firm D call. In germline, CDR1 is SNHLY, CDR2 FYNNEI. The germline V and J ends were trimmed by 5 bases and 0 bases, with 2 bases remaining between them. This CDR3 has 11 residues. The CDR3 DNA is TGTGCCAGCAGTTCCTCCTACGAGCAGTACTTC. Protein product: CASSSSYEQYF.

A few counts support this clone. The rearrangement links TRBV27 to TRBJ2-7; D gene unclear. Trimming cost V 2 bases and J 0 bases, with 8 bases left between them. The CDR3 extends over 14 amino acids. Per germline, CDR1 MNHEY and CDR2 SMNVEV (reference sequence). As DNA, the CDR3 is TGTGCCAGCAGTTTAGTAGGGCCCTCCTACGAGCAGTACTTC. Protein product: CASSLVGPSYEQYF.

The chain couples TRBV10-1 to TRBJ1-2; no clear D gene. Trimming pared 4 bases from V and 4 bases from J, leaving 10 bases between. This CDR3 contains 13 residues. Germline V gives CDR1 WNHNN, CDR2 SYGVQD (reference sequence). CDR3: CASSATSSYGYTF. As DNA, the CDR3 is TGCGCCAGCAGTGCGACTTCCAGCTATGGCTACACCTTC.

The chain is built from TRBV19 and TRBJ2-7, with D uncertain. The CDR3 is 11 residues long. V was pared by 6 bases and J by 6 bases, with 9 bases between. Germline-derived CDR1 and CDR2 are LNHDA and SQIVND (reference sequence). Here the CDR3 reads CASSDRFEQYF. CDR3 sequence (DNA): TGTGCCAGTAGCGACCGCTTCGAGCAGTACTTC.

This chain links TRBV19 with TRBJ2-7; 11 bases map to TRBD2. The CDR3 is made up of 14 amino acids. Trimming removed 2 bases from V and 4 bases from J; junction bases left unmatched: 1. Germline V gene lookup returns CDR1 LNHDA and CDR2 SQIVND (reference sequence). In DNA form, the CDR3 reads TGTGCCAGTAGTATATTAGCGGGGGGGTACGAGCAGTACTTC. Translating gives CASSILAGGYEQYF.

V usage is TRBV5-1 and J usage is TRBJ2-7; TRBD2 agrees at 10 bases. Germline V gene lookup returns CDR1 SGHRS and CDR2 YFSETQ. The trim removed 5 bases at V and 5 bases at J, leaving 4 bases unmatched. The CDR3 is made up of 13 amino acids. CDR3: CASRSGTSDEQYF. The CDR3 DNA reads as TGCGCCAGCAGATCCGGGACTAGCGACGAGCAGTACTTC.

The chain combines TRBV3-1 (or the pseudogene TRBV3-2) with TRBJ1-5; 8 bases fit TRBD1. V gave up 1 base and J gave up 1 base; unmatched junction bases: 0. Germline-derived CDR1 and CDR2 are LGHDT and YNNKEL (reference sequence). The CDR3 has 15 amino acids. CDR3 DNA: TGTGCCAGCAGCCAAGGGACAGGGAGCAATCAGCCCCAGCATTTT. Translating gives CASSQGTGSNQPQHF.

The sample holds one count of this clone. The CDR3 coding sequence is TGTGCCAGCAGCCAAGGGCCTTCAGGGTATGGCTACACCTTC. It encodes CASSQGPSGYGYTF. This sequence joins TRBV3-1 (or the pseudogene TRBV3-2) and TRBJ1-2; possible D gene TRBD1, 5 bases. The ends were cut back, 1 base at V and 5 bases at J, with 11 bases in the middle. CDR3 length: 14 residues. Germline lookup yields CDR1 LGHDT and CDR2 YNNKEL (reference sequence).

The V gene is TRBV6-5, the J gene TRBJ1-3; D call uncertain. This CDR3 is built from 13 residues. Per the germline V gene, CDR1 is MNHEY and CDR2 is SVGAGI. Trimming took off 7 bases at V and 4 bases at J, with 11 bases between the two ends. The CDR3 sequence: CASTRSGGNTIYF. The CDR3 DNA reads TGTGCCAGCACGCGCTCCGGAGGAAACACCATATATTTT.

J is TRBJ2-2 and V is TRBV2, with 10 bases identical to TRBD1. The germline gives CDR1 SNHLY, CDR2 FYNNEI. The CDR3 covers 17 residues. The J segment lost 4 bases and the V segment lost 6 bases, leaving 11 bases of the junction unmatched. In DNA form, the CDR3 reads TGTGCCAGCAGCAGATCGGAGGGACAGGGGTCCACCGGGGAGCTGTTTTTT. This codes for CASSRSEGQGSTGELFF. Drawing the rest from reference TRBV2 and TRBJ2-2, the complete variable domain is EPEVTQTPSHQVTQMGQEVILRCVPISNHLYFYWYRQILGQKVEFLVSFYNNEISEKSEIFDDQFSVERPDGSNFTLKIRSTKLEDSAMYFCASSRSEGQGSTGELFFGEGSRLTVL.

J is TRBJ2-7 and V is TRBV2; 10 bases align to TRBD2. V trimming: 8 bases; J trimming: 8 bases; junction bases outside the gene matches: 6. CDR3 length: 12 amino acids. Germline CDR1 is SNHLY and CDR2 is FYNNEI. In DNA, the CDR3 is TGTGCCAGCTTGGGGACTAGCGTGAAGCAGTACTTC. It yields the protein CASLGTSVKQYF.

V usage is TRBV4-1 and J usage is TRBJ1-1; D is perhaps TRBD1 (5 bases). Germline CDR1 is MGHRA and CDR2 is YSYEKL. The CDR3 sequence is 15 residues long. Trimming left V 1 base short and J 1 base short, with 10 bases between. The CDR3 loop reads CASSQGRGQNTEAFF. CDR3 sequence (DNA): TGCGCCAGCAGCCAAGGGAGAGGACAGAACACTGAAGCTTTCTTT.

This rearrangement joins TRBV15 to TRBJ2-3; 10 bases line up with TRBD2. The germline gives CDR1 LNHNV, CDR2 YYDKDF (reference sequence). The V and J ends lost 8 bases and 5 bases, in that order; junction bases with no gene match: 7. The CDR3 spans 14 residues. As DNA, the CDR3 is TGTGCCACCCGACTAGCGGGTACCGGAGATACGCAGTATTTT. The encoded protein is CATRLAGTGDTQYF.